This entry lists 8 T cell receptor beta chains sequenced from one sample in a study of blood T cell repertoires in COVID-19. Sequenced by immunoSEQ multiplex PCR; TCRdb stores in-frame clones only, minus some. The sample holds 300,000 to 350,000 clones, approximately 85% seen once. The sample was PBMCs or T cells enriched from blood (not recorded which). The source of these receptors is a man aged 30 to 39 who had recovered from COVID-19.

The chain has TRBV7-3 and TRBJ2-7, with 10 positions matching TRBD1. Losses at the gene ends were 5 bases for V and 5 bases for J; bases not matched to a gene: 6. The CDR3 consists of 14 residues. Germline V lookup: CDR1 SGHTA, CDR2 FQGTGA. CDR3 amino acids: CASSESGTGDEQYF. The CDR3 DNA is TGTGCCAGCAGCGAATCCGGGACAGGGGACGAGCAGTACTTC.

The chain employs TRBV3-1 (or the pseudogene TRBV3-2) and TRBJ1-3; 9 bases line up with TRBD1. Per germline, CDR1 LGHDT and CDR2 YNNKEL (reference sequence). After removal of 4 bases from V and 4 bases from J, the junction contained 5 bases not matched to a gene. CDR3 length equals 15 residues. CDR3 region: CASSPTGGEGNTIYF. The CDR3 DNA reads as TGTGCCAGCAGCCCTACAGGGGGCGAAGGAAACACCATATATTTT.

In its sample, this clone was seen once. The chain recombines TRBV28 with TRBJ2-7; 9 bases are shared with TRBD1. CDR1 is MDHEN, CDR2 SYDVKM, per germline. This CDR3 spans 17 amino acids. V lost 5 bases, J lost 2 bases, and 13 bases stayed unmatched. CDR3 region: CASSPLRSGTGTYEQYF. The CDR3 DNA reads as TGTGCCAGCAGTCCCCTGAGATCTGGGACAGGGACCTACGAGCAGTACTTC.

The rearrangement joins TRBV9 to TRBJ2-5; 13 positions agree with TRBD2. Germline trimming cut 6 bases from V and 1 base from J; bases unmatched to any gene: 3. Germline CDR1 is SGDLS and CDR2 is YYNGEE. CDR3 length: 15 amino acids. CDR3 residues: CASTTSGGFQETQYF. CDR3 coding DNA: TGTGCCAGCACGACTAGCGGGGGGTTCCAAGAGACCCAGTACTTC.

V gene TRBV18 combines with J gene TRBJ1-5; TRBD1 agrees at 7 bases. The germline V gene encodes CDR1 KGHSH and CDR2 LQKENI. Trimming took 4 bases from V and 4 from J; bases not matched to a gene: 7. The CDR3 totals 15 residues. This CDR3 is CASSLTTGRNQPQHF. For the CDR3, the DNA is TGTGCCAGCTCACTAACGACAGGGAGAAATCAGCCCCAGCATTTT.

This chain links TRBV4-3 with TRBJ1-2; D may be TRBD1 (5 bases). The CDR3 covers 13 residues. Germline V gene lookup returns CDR1 LGHNA and CDR2 YSLEER. Trimming cost V 6 bases and J 5 bases, with 13 bases left between them. The CDR3 DNA reads TGCGCCAGCAGTCTGGGGGGGGGTTATGGCTACACCTTC. Protein: CASSLGGGYGYTF.

The rearrangement links TRBV2 to TRBJ1-1; D perhaps matches TRBD1 (6 bases). V was pared by 8 bases and J by 5 bases, with 15 bases between. The CDR3 runs to 13 residues. The germline gives CDR1 SNHLY, CDR2 FYNNEI. CDR3 protein: CASRGEGGTEAFF. DNA of the CDR3: TGTGCCAGCCGCGGGGAGGGGGGAACTGAAGCTTTCTTT.

This clone occurred once. The rearrangement links TRBV7-9 to TRBJ1-2; tentative D call: TRBD1 (6 bases). This CDR3 has 13 amino acids. Per the germline V gene, CDR1 is SEHNR and CDR2 is FQNEAQ (reference sequence). Trimming removed 6 bases from V and 5 bases from J, with 13 bases in between. The CDR3 DNA reads TGTGCCAGCAGGCAACAGGGTGGTTATGGCTACACCTTC. Protein product: CASRQQGGYGYTF.